This TCR beta chain was found in a study of blood T cell dynamics during melanoma immunotherapy. For the study at large: Metastatic melanoma patients received first-line pembrolizumab or nivolumab plus ipilimumab. Findings of the study overall: At W3, later disease-control patients showed bifurcated PBMC repertoire changes, unlike progressors.

Data came from immunoSEQ multiplex PCR; TCRdb stores just in-frame clones and leaves some out. The sample holds 25,000 to 30,000 clones, around 80% seen once. Concerning this clone itself: Antigen specificity is unknown. Other DNA sequences in the same sample also yield this CDR3.

Germline assignment: CDR1 MNHEY and CDR2 SVGAGI. The V and J ends lost 5 bases and 5 bases, in that order; junction bases with no gene match: 6. The CDR3 is made up of 14 amino acids. Time point meaning: week 3, after first cycle of checkpoint inhibitor. The sequenced sample was blood, obtained from a patient treated with checkpoint blockade. This chain uses TRBV6-5 with TRBJ1-2, with TRBD1 matching 9 bases. The receptor was derived from a human donor with melanoma. Written as DNA, the CDR3 is TGTGCCAGCAGTCCGGGACAGGGCGGGTATGGCTACACCTTC. It yields the protein CASSPGQGGYGYTF.